Listed below are T cell receptor beta chains from one sample, sequenced in a study of T cell responses to AZD1222 COVID-19 vaccine. Only in-frame clones appear in the TCRdb table, and some are missing; sequencing was by immunoSEQ multiplex PCR. The sample carries about 93,000 clones, roughly 90% recorded once. The sequencing used peripheral blood, collected on day 0 of MenACWY control vaccination. Every receptor here comes from an adult in good health. CDR3s include the opening cysteine and the closing phenylalanine or tryptophan. Fields, in order: V gene, D gene, J gene, CDR3 DNA, CDR3 protein. A D gene is named only where the DNA matches it firmly.

v_gene: TRBV11-1; d_gene: NA; j_gene: TRBJ1-2; CDR3nt: TGTGCCAGCAGCCAAAGCGGTGGCTACACCTTC; CDR3aa: CASSQSGGYTF
v_gene: TRBV4-3; d_gene: TRBD1; j_gene: TRBJ1-2; CDR3nt: TGCGCCAGCAGCCAACCGGGACAGGCAAACTATGGCTACACCTTC; CDR3aa: CASSQPGQANYGYTF
v_gene: TRBV7-9; d_gene: NA; j_gene: TRBJ1-1; CDR3nt: TGTGCCAGCAGCCCTATCGGGGGCGGCACTGAAGCTTTCTTT; CDR3aa: CASSPIGGGTEAFF
v_gene: TRBV21-1; d_gene: NA; j_gene: TRBJ1-5; CDR3nt: TGTGCCAGCAGCTCTAACAGGGCGGACTATAGCAATCAGCCCCAGCATTTT; CDR3aa: CASSSNRADYSNQPQHF
v_gene: TRBV5-3; d_gene: NA; j_gene: TRBJ2-4; CDR3nt: TGTGCCAGAAGCTTGGACTATCTAGCCAAAAACATTCAGTACTTC; CDR3aa: CARSLDYLAKNIQYF
v_gene: TRBV5-1; d_gene: NA; j_gene: TRBJ2-7; CDR3nt: TGCGCCAGCAGCCCAGACCTTTTTCGTGGCGAGCAGTACTTC; CDR3aa: CASSPDLFRGEQYF
v_gene: TRBV5-6; d_gene: NA; j_gene: TRBJ1-6; CDR3nt: TGTGCCAGCAGCCCGCCCGGGGGGAGTAATTCACCCCTCCACTTT; CDR3aa: CASSPPGGSNSPLHF
v_gene: TRBV12-5; d_gene: NA; j_gene: TRBJ1-5; CDR3nt: TGTGCTAGTGGTTTGGTCCCCGGGGGGTCCAATCAGCCCCAGCATTTT; CDR3aa: CASGLVPGGSNQPQHF
v_gene: TRBV7-2; d_gene: TRBD1; j_gene: TRBJ1-5; CDR3nt: TGTGCCAGCAGCTTAGAGGGGACAGGTAATCAGCCCCAGCATTTT; CDR3aa: CASSLEGTGNQPQHF
v_gene: TRBV4-2; d_gene: TRBD2; j_gene: TRBJ2-3; CDR3nt: TGTGCCAGCAGCTCAGGACTAGCGGGCTCTAGCACAGATACGCAGTATTTT; CDR3aa: CASSSGLAGSSTDTQYF
v_gene: TRBV18; d_gene: TRBD1; j_gene: TRBJ1-2; CDR3nt: TGTGCCAGCTCACCACGAACAGGGGGAGATGGGGGCTACACCTTC; CDR3aa: CASSPRTGGDGGYTF
v_gene: TRBV4-1; d_gene: NA; j_gene: TRBJ1-2; CDR3nt: TGCGCCAGCAGCCAAGTATCGGCAGAAACTAACTATGGCTACACCTTC; CDR3aa: CASSQVSAETNYGYTF
v_gene: TRBV5-1; d_gene: TRBD1; j_gene: TRBJ2-2; CDR3nt: TGCGCCAGCAGCGAATCCGGGACAGACACCGGGGAGCTGTTTTTT; CDR3aa: CASSESGTDTGELFF